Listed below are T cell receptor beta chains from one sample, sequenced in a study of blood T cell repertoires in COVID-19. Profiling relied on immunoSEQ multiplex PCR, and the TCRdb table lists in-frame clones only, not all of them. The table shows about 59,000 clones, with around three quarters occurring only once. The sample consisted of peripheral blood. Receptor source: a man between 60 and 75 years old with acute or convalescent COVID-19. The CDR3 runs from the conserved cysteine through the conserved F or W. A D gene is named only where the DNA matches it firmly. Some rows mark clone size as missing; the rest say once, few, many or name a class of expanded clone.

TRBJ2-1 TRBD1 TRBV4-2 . CASSHVGDRGPSNEQFF TGTGCCAGCAGCCACGTCGGGGACAGGGGGCCCTCCAATGAGCAGTTCTTC
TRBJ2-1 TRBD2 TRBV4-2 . CASSSLGTSGLVSYNEQFF TGTGCCAGCAGCTCCCTCGGGACTAGCGGGCTTGTCTCCTACAATGAGCAGTTCTTC
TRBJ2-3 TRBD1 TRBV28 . CASSPRGQGATDTQYF TGTGCCAGCAGTCCCCGGGGACAGGGGGCGACAGATACGCAGTATTTT
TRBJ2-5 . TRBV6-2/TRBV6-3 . CASSYSSGSAVTQYF TGTGCCAGCAGTTACTCCTCAGGCAGTGCCGTGACCCAGTACTTC
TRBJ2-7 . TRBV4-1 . CASSLRARTYEQYF TGCGCCAGCAGCCTGAGGGCGCGAACCTACGAGCAGTACTTC
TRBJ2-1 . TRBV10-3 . CAISERGGEQFF TGTGCCATCAGTGAAAGAGGGGGTGAGCAGTTCTTC
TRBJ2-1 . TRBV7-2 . CASIYGNEQFF TGTGCCAGCATCTACGGCAATGAGCAGTTCTTC
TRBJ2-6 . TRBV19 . CASNPGTGANVLTF TGTGCCAGTAACCCGGGTACTGGGGCCAACGTCCTGACTTTC
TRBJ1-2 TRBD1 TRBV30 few CAWSGTGRLGYTF TGTGCCTGGTCCGGGACAGGGAGGTTAGGCTACACCTTC
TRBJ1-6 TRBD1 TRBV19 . CASSNRQGRNSPLHF TGTGCCAGTAGTAACAGACAGGGGCGGAATTCACCCCTCCACTTT
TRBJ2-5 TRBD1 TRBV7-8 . CASSYGTGGFQETQYF TGTGCCAGCAGCTATGGGACAGGGGGCTTCCAAGAGACCCAGTACTTC
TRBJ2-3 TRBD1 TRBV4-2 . CASSQAGGGGADTQYF TGTGCCAGCAGCCAAGCAGGGGGCGGTGGCGCAGATACGCAGTATTTT
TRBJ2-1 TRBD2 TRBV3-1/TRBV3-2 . CASSQDLTGRGEDPYNEQFF TGTGCCAGCAGCCAAGATCTAACCGGTCGGGGGGAAGACCCCTACAATGAGCAGTTCTTC
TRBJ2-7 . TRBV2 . CASSEENFEQYF TGTGCCAGCAGTGAAGAGAACTTCGAGCAGTACTTC
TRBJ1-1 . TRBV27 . CASRTGGATEAFF TGTGCCAGCAGGACGGGAGGGGCCACTGAAGCTTTCTTT
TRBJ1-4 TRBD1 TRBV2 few CASRPGTANEKLFF TGTGCCAGCAGGCCCGGGACAGCTAATGAAAAACTGTTTTTT
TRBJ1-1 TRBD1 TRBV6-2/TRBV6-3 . CASSKAHRGPAEAFF TGTGCCAGCAGTAAAGCCCATAGGGGGCCCGCTGAAGCTTTCTTT
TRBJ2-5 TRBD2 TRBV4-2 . CASGTGTSGRARETQYF TGTGCCAGCGGGACTGGGACTAGCGGGAGGGCCCGGGAGACCCAGTACTTC
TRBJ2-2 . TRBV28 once CASMEPRANTGELFF TGTGCCAGCATGGAGCCCAGAGCGAACACCGGGGAGCTGTTTTTT
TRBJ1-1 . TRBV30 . CAWSRGRMNTEAFF TGTGCCTGGAGCAGGGGTCGAATGAACACTGAAGCTTTCTTT
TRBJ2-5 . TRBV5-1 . CASSLSGERTQYF TGCGCCAGCAGCTTATCCGGGGAGCGAACCCAGTACTTC
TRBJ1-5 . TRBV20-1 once CSASWSQSSNQPQHF TGCAGTGCTAGTTGGAGCCAGTCTAGCAATCAGCCCCAGCATTTT
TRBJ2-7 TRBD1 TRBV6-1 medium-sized CASSEATGDSSYEQYF TGTGCCAGCAGTGAAGCAACCGGGGACAGCTCCTACGAGCAGTACTTC
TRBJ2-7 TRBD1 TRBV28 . CASSTKAYRGSEQYF TGTGCCAGCAGTACAAAAGCCTACAGGGGAAGCGAGCAGTACTTC
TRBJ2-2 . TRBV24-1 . CATSDLQITGELFF TGTGCCACCAGTGATTTGCAAATCACCGGGGAGCTGTTTTTT
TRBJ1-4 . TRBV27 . CASSYGLGREKLFF TGTGCCAGCAGTTACGGATTGGGCCGGGAAAAACTGTTTTTT
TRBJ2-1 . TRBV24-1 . CATTPGVGGEQFF TGTGCCACCACCCCCGGGGTGGGAGGTGAGCAGTTCTTC
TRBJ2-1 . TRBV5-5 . CASSLAASSYNEQFF TGTGCCAGCAGCTTGGCAGCGAGCTCCTACAATGAGCAGTTCTTC
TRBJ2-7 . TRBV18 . CASSPRQTDSYEQYF TGTGCCAGCTCACCAAGGCAGACAGACTCCTACGAGCAGTACTTC
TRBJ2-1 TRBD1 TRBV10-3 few CAISPGGDGRDEFF TGTGCCATCAGTCCAGGGGGCGACGGACGAGATGAGTTCTTC
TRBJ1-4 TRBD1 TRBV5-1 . CASSLVGTGNEKLFF TGCGCCAGCAGCTTGGTGGGGACAGGAAATGAAAAACTGTTTTTT
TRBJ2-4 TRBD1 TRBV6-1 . CASSEPGQGRDIQYF TGTGCCAGCAGTGAACCAGGACAGGGTAGGGACATTCAGTACTTC
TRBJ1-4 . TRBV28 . CASSTYGQKKLFF TGTGCCAGCAGTACCTATGGACAGAAAAAACTGTTTTTT
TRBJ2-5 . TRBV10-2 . CASHQSGQETQYF TGCGCCAGCCACCAAAGCGGTCAAGAGACCCAGTACTTC
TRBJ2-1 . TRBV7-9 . CASSPSPSYNEQFF TGTGCCAGCAGCCCTTCCCCGAGCTACAATGAGCAGTTCTTC
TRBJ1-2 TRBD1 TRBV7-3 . CASSAQTGDGYTF TGTGCCAGCAGCGCCCAAACAGGGGATGGCTACACCTTC
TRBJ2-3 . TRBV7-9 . CASSLGDFQYF TGTGCCAGCAGCTTAGGGGACTTTCAGTATTTT
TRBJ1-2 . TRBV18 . CASSPRRVPNYGYTF TGTGCCAGCTCACCCCGCAGGGTTCCTAACTATGGCTACACCTTC
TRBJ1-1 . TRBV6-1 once CASSEVTRLEAFF TGTGCCAGCAGTGAAGTAACCCGACTTGAAGCTTTCTTT
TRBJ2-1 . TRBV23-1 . CASSQKTGVSYNEQFF TGCGCCAGCAGTCAAAAAACGGGAGTAAGCTACAATGAGCAGTTCTTC
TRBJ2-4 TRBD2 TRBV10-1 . CASSEWVSGNGGIQYF TGCGCCAGCAGTGAGTGGGTTAGCGGGAACGGGGGCATTCAGTACTTC